The 17 T cell receptor beta chains reported below all come from one sample, sequenced in a study of blood T cell repertoires in COVID-19. Profiling relied on immunoSEQ multiplex PCR, and the TCRdb table lists in-frame clones only, not all of them. This sample has approximately 150,000 clones, with approximately 90% found just once. The sample comprised peripheral blood. The receptors shown here come from a human donor with COVID-19, enrolled during active disease. The donor label of this sample is uncertain.

The V call is TRBV9, the J call TRBJ1-5; 7 bases match TRBD1. Germline CDR1 reads SGDLS; CDR2 reads YYNGEE. The ends lost 3 bases at V and 5 bases at J; junction bases unmatched: 5. This CDR3 contains 14 residues. CDR3 loop: CASSATGDDQPQHF. In DNA form, the CDR3 reads TGTGCCAGCAGCGCAACAGGGGACGATCAGCCCCAGCATTTT.

The chain uses TRBV5-1 and TRBJ1-4, with no clear D. The CDR3 is 13 residues long. CDR1 and CDR2 (germline): SGHRS, YFSETQ. Trimming cost V 6 bases and J 4 bases, with 10 bases left between them. The CDR3 loop is CASNQEGNEKLFF. For the CDR3, the DNA is TGCGCCAGCAATCAGGAGGGTAATGAAAAACTGTTTTTT.

V and J are TRBV9 and TRBJ2-5, with 7 bases identical to TRBD2. Germline V gives CDR1 SGDLS, CDR2 YYNGEE. The CDR3 is 13 residues long. The V gene end was trimmed by 7 bases and the J gene end by 0 bases; junction bases not matched to a gene: 3. CDR3 sequence (DNA): TGTGCCAGCCGGGAGGAGAACCAAGAGACCCAGTACTTC. It codes for CASREENQETQYF.

This clone showed up just a few times. CDR3 DNA: TGTGCCAGCTCACAGGTCGGGTCCTCCTACGAGCAGTACTTC. This encodes CASSQVGSSYEQYF. The chain has TRBV18 and TRBJ2-7; D not certain. Deletions cut 4 bases from V and 0 bases from J, with 10 bases between. The CDR3 covers 14 residues. Per the germline V gene, CDR1 is KGHSH and CDR2 is LQKENI.

V gene TRBV18 combines with J gene TRBJ1-1; D is perhaps TRBD1 (5 bases). CDR1 is KGHSH and CDR2 is LQKENI in the germline V gene. Deletions cut 3 bases from V and 0 bases from J, with 5 bases between. The CDR3 is 13 amino acids. CDR3 nucleotide sequence: TGTGCCAGCTCACCGACAGTGAACACTGAAGCTTTCTTT. This encodes CASSPTVNTEAFF.

The chain recombines TRBV2 with TRBJ2-3; D unresolved. This CDR3 has 12 residues. Trimming cost V 4 bases and J 5 bases, with 7 bases left between them. Germline CDR1 SNHLY, CDR2 FYNNEI. The CDR3: CASSVAVDTQYF. The CDR3 region has the DNA TGTGCCAGCAGTGTGGCTGTAGATACGCAGTATTTT.

The CDR3 here is CASSFRQGGNTEAFF. The DNA for the CDR3 is TGCGCCAGCAGCTTTCGACAGGGTGGGAACACTGAAGCTTTCTTT. The chain combines TRBV5-1 with TRBJ1-1, with TRBD1 matching 7 bases. The CDR3 runs 15 residues. With V trimmed by 2 bases and J by 1 base, 5 bases remained unmatched. Germline-derived CDR1 and CDR2 are SGHRS and YFSETQ. Filled out from reference TRBV5-1 and TRBJ1-1, the complete variable domain reads KAGVTQTPRYLIKTRGQQVTLSCSPISGHRSVSWYQQTPGQGLQFLFEYFSETQRNKGNFPGRFSGRQFSNSRSEMNVSTLELGDSALYLCASSFRQGGNTEAFFGQGTRLTVV.

This clone was counted a single time. The J gene is TRBJ1-1, the V gene TRBV7-9, with D unresolved. Germline V gene lookup returns CDR1 SEHNR and CDR2 FQNEAQ (reference sequence). The CDR3 extends over 15 amino acids. V shed 5 bases and J shed 3 bases, with 16 bases lying between them. This chain's CDR3 is CASSRRGWQDTEAFF. In DNA form, the CDR3 reads TGTGCCAGCAGCAGAAGAGGGTGGCAAGACACTGAAGCTTTCTTT.

The genes are TRBV7-9 and TRBJ2-1; a weak D match, TRBD1 (6 bases). CDR1 and CDR2 (germline): SEHNR, FQNEAQ (reference sequence). This CDR3 spans 12 amino acids. Trimming pared 5 bases from V and 8 bases from J, leaving 10 bases between. The CDR3 loop reads CASSPSGDEQFF. CDR3 sequence (DNA): TGTGCCAGCAGCCCCTCAGGGGATGAGCAGTTCTTC.

The genes are TRBV5-4 and TRBJ2-2, with 7 positions matching TRBD1. Per the germline V gene, CDR1 is SGHNT and CDR2 is YYREEE (reference sequence). The CDR3 runs to 15 residues. With V trimmed by 3 bases and J by 5 bases, 7 bases remained unmatched. This CDR3 reads CASSSTGDQTGELFF. CDR3 in DNA: TGTGCCAGCAGCTCAACAGGGGATCAAACCGGGGAGCTGTTTTTT.

This sequence joins TRBV29-1 and TRBJ1-5; 8 nucleotides match TRBD1. Looked up from germline, CDR1 is SQVTM and CDR2 is ANQGSEA. The ends lost 6 bases at V and 7 bases at J; junction bases unmatched: 5. CDR3 size: 12 residues. The CDR3 DNA reads TGCAGCGTAATACAGGGGGACCAGCCCCAGCATTTT. The encoded protein is CSVIQGDQPQHF.

This chain links TRBV6-5 with TRBJ2-7, with 8 bases matching TRBD2. Losses at the gene ends were 6 bases for V and 2 bases for J; bases not matched to a gene: 6. Germline assignment: CDR1 MNHEY and CDR2 SVGAGI. The CDR3 is 14 amino acids. The CDR3 reads CASRRAGETYEQYF. As DNA, the CDR3 is TGTGCCAGCAGGCGAGCGGGGGAAACCTACGAGCAGTACTTC.

The chain combines TRBV5-6 with TRBJ2-5; possible D gene TRBD2, 6 bases. The CDR3 is 13 amino acids. Germline loops: CDR1 SGHDT, CDR2 YYEEEE. The germline V and J ends were trimmed by 3 bases and 5 bases, with 11 bases remaining between them. The CDR3 DNA follows: TGTGCCAGCAGCTCCCTGGGAGGCGAGACCCAGTACTTC. Its translation: CASSSLGGETQYF. Drawing the rest from reference TRBV5-6 and TRBJ2-5, the complete variable domain is DAGVTQSPTHLIKTRGQQVTLRCSPKSGHDTVSWYQQALGQGPQFIFQYYEEEERQRGNFPDRFSGHQFPNYSSELNVNALLLGDSALYLCASSSLGGETQYFGPGTRLLVL.

The chain carries TRBV7-3 and TRBJ2-3; 9 nucleotides align to TRBD2. With 2 bases clipped from V and 6 bases from J, the junction kept 6 bases outside the gene matches. CDR1 SGHTA and CDR2 FQGTGA come from the germline V gene. The CDR3 is made up of 15 amino acids. The DNA of the CDR3 is TGTGCCAGCAGCTTAGGCGGGAGGGTGGGGGATACGCAGTATTTT. This translates into CASSLGGRVGDTQYF.

The chain links TRBV5-6 to TRBJ1-2, with D maybe TRBD1 (6 bases). This CDR3 contains 14 residues. Germline CDR1 and CDR2: SGHDT and YYEEEE. V lost 0 bases, J lost 0 bases, and 6 bases lay in between. The CDR3, as DNA: TGTGCCAGCAGCTTGGGGGGGCCTAACTATGGCTACACCTTC. Translation gives CASSLGGPNYGYTF.

V usage is TRBV4-1 and J usage is TRBJ2-7, with TRBD2 as a possible D gene (7 bases). V dropped 0 bases and J dropped 3 bases, with 15 bases sitting between them. Germline CDR1 MGHRA, CDR2 YSYEKL. This CDR3 has 16 residues. The CDR3 bases are TGCGCCAGCAGCCAAGATCGGGGGGCCCCTTTCTACGAGCAGTACTTC. Protein: CASSQDRGAPFYEQYF.

This chain uses TRBV7-7 with TRBJ2-5, with 8 bases lining up with TRBD1. The CDR3 runs 15 residues. Per germline, CDR1 SSHAT and CDR2 FNYEAQ (reference sequence). J was trimmed by 4 bases and V by 5 bases; bases with no gene match: 9. This chain's CDR3 is CASSPVRGRRETQYF. CDR3 bases: TGTGCCAGCAGCCCTGTCAGGGGGCGCCGAGAGACCCAGTACTTC. Combining the CDR3 with reference TRBV7-7 and TRBJ2-5 gives the whole variable domain GAGVSQSPRYKVTKRGQDVTLRCDPISSHATLYWYQQALGQGPEFLTYFNYEAQPDKSGLPSDRFSAERPEGSISTLTIQRTEQRDSAMYRCASSPVRGRRETQYFGPGTRLLVL.